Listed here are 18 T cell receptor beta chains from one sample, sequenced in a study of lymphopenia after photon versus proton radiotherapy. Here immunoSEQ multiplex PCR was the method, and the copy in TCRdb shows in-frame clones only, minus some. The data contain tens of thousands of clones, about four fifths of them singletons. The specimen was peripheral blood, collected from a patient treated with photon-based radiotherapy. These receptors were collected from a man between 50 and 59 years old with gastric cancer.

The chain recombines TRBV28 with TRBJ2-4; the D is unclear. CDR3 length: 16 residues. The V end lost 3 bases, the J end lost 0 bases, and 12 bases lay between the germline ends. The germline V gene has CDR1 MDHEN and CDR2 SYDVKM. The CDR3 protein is CASSLRTLIAKNIQYF. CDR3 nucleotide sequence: TGTGCCAGCAGTTTGAGAACCCTGATAGCCAAAAACATTCAGTACTTC.

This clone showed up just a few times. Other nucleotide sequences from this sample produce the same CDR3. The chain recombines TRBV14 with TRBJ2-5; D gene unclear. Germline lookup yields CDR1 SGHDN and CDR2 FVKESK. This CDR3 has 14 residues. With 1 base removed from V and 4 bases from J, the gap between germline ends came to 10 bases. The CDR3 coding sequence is TGTGCCAGCAGCCAAGGTGCACGATCAGAGACCCAGTACTTC. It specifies CASSQGARSETQYF.

The CDR3 sequence: CASSEKVGTSGPGELFF. CDR3 in DNA: TGTGCCAGCAGTGAAAAGGTGGGGACTAGCGGGCCCGGGGAGCTGTTTTTT. J is TRBJ2-2 and V is TRBV6-1; TRBD2 matches at 12 bases. The CDR3 extends over 17 amino acids. After removal of 2 bases from V and 6 bases from J, the junction contained 7 bases not matched to a gene. CDR1 is MNHNS and CDR2 is SASEGT in the germline V gene.

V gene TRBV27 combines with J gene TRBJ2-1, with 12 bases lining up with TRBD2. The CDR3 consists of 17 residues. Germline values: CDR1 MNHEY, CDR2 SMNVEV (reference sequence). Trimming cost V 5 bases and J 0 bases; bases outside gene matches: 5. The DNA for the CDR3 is TGTGCCAGCAGTCGAAGACTAGCGGGGGACTCCTACAATGAGCAGTTCTTC. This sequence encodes CASSRRLAGDSYNEQFF.

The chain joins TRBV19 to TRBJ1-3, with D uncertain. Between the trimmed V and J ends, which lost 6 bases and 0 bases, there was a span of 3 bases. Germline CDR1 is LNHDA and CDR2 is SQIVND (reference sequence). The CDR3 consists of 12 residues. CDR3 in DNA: TGTGCCAGTAGGAGCTCTGGAAACACCATATATTTT. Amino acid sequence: CASRSSGNTIYF.

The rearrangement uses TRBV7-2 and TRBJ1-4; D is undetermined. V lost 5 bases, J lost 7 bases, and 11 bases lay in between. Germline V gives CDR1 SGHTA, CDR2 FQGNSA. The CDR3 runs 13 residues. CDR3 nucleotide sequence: TGTGCCAGCAGCAGAGTTTTCGGTGAAAAACTGTTTTTT. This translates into CASSRVFGEKLFF.

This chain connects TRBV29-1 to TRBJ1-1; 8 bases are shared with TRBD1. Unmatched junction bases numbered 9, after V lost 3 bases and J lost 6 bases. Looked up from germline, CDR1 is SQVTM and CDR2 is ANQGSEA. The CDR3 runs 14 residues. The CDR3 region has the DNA TGCAGCGTTGAGACAGGGGATGGGGGCCCTGAAGCTTTCTTT. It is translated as CSVETGDGGPEAFF.

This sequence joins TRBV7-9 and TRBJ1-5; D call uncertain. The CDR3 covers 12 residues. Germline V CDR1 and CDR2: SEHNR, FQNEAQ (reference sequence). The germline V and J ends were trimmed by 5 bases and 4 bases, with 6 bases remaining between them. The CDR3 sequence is CASSPSNQPQHF. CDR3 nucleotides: TGTGCCAGCAGCCCAAGTAATCAGCCCCAGCATTTT. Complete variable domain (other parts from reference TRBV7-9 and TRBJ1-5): DTGVSQNPRHKITKRGQNVTFRCDPISEHNRLYWYRQTLGQGPEFLTYFQNEAQLEKSRLLSDRFSAERPKGSFSTLEIQRTEQGDSAMYLCASSPSNQPQHFGDGTRLSIL.

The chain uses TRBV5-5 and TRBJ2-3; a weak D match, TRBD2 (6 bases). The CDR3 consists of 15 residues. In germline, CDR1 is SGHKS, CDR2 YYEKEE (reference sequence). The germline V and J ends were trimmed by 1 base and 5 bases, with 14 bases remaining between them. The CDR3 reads CASSLQLAGIDTQYF. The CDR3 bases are TGTGCCAGCAGCTTGCAATTGGCGGGGATAGATACGCAGTATTTT.

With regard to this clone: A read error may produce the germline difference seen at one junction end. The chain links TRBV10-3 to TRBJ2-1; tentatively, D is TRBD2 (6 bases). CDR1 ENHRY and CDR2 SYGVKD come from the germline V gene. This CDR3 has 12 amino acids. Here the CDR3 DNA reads TGTGCCAGCAGTTACTCGGGGGATGAGCAGTTCTTC. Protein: CASSYSGDEQFF.

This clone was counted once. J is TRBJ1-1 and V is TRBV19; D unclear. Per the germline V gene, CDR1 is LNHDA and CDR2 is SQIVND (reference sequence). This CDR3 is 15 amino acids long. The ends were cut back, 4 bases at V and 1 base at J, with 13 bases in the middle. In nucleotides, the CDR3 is TGTGCCAGTAGTAACGGGAATACCCGGAACACTGAAGCTTTCTTT. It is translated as CASSNGNTRNTEAFF.

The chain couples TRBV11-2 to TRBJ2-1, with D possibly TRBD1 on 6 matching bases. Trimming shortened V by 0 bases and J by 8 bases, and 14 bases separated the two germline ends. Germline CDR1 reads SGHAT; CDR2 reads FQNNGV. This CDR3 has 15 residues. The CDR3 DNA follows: TGTGCCAGCAGCTTAGATTACAGGGAAGGGGATGAGCAGTTCTTC. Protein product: CASSLDYREGDEQFF.

CDR3 sequence: CASSQDSFGPTVYEQYF. CDR3 nucleotides: TGCGCCAGCAGCCAAGATTCGTTCGGACCGACGGTCTACGAGCAGTACTTC. The rearrangement joins TRBV4-1 to TRBJ2-7; D uncertain. V lost 0 bases to trimming and J lost 3 bases, with 18 bases between them. Germline CDR1 MGHRA, CDR2 YSYEKL. There are 17 residues in the CDR3.

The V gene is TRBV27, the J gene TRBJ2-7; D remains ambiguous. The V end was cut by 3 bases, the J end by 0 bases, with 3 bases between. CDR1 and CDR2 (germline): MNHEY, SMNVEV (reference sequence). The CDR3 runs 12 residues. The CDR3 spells CASSFNSYEQYF. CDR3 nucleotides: TGTGCCAGCAGTTTTAACTCCTACGAGCAGTACTTC.

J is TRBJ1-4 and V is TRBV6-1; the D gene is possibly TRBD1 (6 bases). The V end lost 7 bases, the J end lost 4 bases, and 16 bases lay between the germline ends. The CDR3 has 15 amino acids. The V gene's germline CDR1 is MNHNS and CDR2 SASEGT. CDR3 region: CASTKGGWGNEKLFF. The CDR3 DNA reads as TGTGCCAGCACCAAAGGGGGTTGGGGTAATGAAAAACTGTTTTTT.

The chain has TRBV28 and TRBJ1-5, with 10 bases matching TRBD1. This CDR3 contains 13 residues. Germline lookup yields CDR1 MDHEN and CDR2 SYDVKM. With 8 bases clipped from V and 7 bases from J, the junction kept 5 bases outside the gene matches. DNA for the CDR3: TGTGCCAGCGGACAGGGGGGGCGGCAGCCCCAGCATTTT. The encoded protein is CASGQGGRQPQHF. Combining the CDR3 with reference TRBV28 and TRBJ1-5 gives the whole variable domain DVKVTQSSRYLVKRTGEKVFLECVQDMDHENMFWYRQDPGLGLRLIYFSYDVKMKEKGDIPEGYSVSREKKERFSLILESASTNQTSMYLCASGQGGRQPQHFGDGTRLSIL.

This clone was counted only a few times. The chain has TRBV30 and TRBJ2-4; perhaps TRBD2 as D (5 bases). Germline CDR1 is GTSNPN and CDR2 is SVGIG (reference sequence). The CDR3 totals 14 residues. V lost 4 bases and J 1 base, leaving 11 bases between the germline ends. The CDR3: CAWTNQRAKNIQYF. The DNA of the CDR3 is TGTGCCTGGACAAATCAGCGGGCCAAAAACATTCAGTACTTC.

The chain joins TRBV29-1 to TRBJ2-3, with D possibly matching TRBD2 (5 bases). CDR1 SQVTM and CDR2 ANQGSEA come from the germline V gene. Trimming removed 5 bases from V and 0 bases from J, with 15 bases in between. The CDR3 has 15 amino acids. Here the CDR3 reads CSVSMDFLSTDTQYF. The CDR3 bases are TGCAGCGTTAGTATGGACTTTTTAAGCACAGATACGCAGTATTTT.